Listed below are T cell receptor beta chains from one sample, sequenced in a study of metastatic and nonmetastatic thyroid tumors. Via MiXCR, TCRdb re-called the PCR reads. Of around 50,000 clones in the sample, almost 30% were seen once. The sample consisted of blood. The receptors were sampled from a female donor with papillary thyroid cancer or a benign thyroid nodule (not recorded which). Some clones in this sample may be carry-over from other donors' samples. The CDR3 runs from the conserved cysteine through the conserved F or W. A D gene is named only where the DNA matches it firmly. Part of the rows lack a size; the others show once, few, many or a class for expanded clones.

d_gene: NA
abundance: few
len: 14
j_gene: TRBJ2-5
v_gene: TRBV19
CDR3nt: TGTGCCAGTAAAGATCCCGACTCACAAGAGACCCAGTACTTC
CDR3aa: CASKDPDSQETQYF

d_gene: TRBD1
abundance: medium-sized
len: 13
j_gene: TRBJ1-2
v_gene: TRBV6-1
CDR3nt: TGTGCCAGCAGTACCACAGGGGGCCAAGGCTACACCTTC
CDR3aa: CASSTTGGQGYTF

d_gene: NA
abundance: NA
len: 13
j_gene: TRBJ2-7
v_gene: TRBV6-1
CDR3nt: TGTGCCAGCAGTGTTAGCAGGGGATACGAGCAGTACTTC
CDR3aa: CASSVSRGYEQYF

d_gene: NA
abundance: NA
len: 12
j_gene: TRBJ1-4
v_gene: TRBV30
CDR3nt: TGTGCCTGGAGTGTACAGGGCCGTGAACTGTTTTTT
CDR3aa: CAWSVQGRELFF

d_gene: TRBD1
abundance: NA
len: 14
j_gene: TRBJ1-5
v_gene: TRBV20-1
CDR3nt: TGCAGTGCTAGGCGACAGGGCCACCGACAGCCCCAGCATTTT
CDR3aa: CSARRQGHRQPQHF

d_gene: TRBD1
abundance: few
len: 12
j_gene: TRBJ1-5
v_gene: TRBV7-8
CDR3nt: TGTGCCAGCAGCTTGGCAGGGGGCAAGCTGCATTTT
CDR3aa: CASSLAGGKLHF

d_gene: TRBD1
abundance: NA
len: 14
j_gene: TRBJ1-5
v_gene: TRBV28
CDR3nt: TGTGCCAGCAGTTTGGCAGGGGGGCATCATCCCCAGCATTTT
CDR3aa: CASSLAGGHHPQHF

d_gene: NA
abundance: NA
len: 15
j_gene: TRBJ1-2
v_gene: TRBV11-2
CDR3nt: TGTGCCAGCAGCTCTTTGGGGGGAGCTAACTATGGCTACACCTTC
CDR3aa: CASSSLGGANYGYTF

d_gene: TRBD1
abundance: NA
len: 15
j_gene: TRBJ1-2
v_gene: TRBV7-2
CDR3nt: TGTGCCAGCAGCTTCGGGACAGCCGTTGGCTATGGCTACACCTTC
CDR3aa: CASSFGTAVGYGYTF

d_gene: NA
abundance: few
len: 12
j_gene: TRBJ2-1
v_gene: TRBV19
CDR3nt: TGTGCCAGGAGACAGGTTCTCAATGAGCAGTTCTTC
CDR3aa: CARRQVLNEQFF

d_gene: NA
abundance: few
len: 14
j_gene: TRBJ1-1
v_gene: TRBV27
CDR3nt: TGTGCCAGCCGATGGGCGGGGGAGAACACTGAAGCTTTCTTT
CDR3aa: CASRWAGENTEAFF

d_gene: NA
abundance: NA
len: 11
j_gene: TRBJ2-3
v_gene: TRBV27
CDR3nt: TGTGCCAGCTGGAACACAGATACGCAGTATTTT
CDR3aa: CASWNTDTQYF

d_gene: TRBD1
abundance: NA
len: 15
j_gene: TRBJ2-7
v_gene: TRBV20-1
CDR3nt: TGCAGTGCTAGAGATCACACGGACAGGGATGCCGAGCAGTACTTC
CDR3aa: CSARDHTDRDAEQYF

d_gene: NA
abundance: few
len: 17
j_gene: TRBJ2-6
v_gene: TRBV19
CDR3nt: TGTGCCAGTAGTAAACAGGCCGGAGACTCTGGGGCCAACGTCCTGACTTTC
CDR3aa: CASSKQAGDSGANVLTF

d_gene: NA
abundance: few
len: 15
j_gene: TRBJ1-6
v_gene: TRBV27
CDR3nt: TGTGCCAGCAGTCCGAAGGGAGGGGGTAATTCACCCCTCCACTTT
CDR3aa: CASSPKGGGNSPLHF

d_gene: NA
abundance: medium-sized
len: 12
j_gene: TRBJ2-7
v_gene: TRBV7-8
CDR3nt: TGTGCCAGCAGTCCCGCAACCTACGAGCAGTACTTC
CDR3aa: CASSPATYEQYF

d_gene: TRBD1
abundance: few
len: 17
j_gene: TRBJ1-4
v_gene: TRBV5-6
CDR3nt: TGTGCCAGCAGCTTGGAGGGACAGGGCTTATTTAATGAAAAACTGTTTTTT
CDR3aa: CASSLEGQGLFNEKLFF

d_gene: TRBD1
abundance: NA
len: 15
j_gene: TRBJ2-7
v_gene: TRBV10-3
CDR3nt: TGTGCCATCAGCCTCGGACAGGGAGTTTTTTACGAGCAGTACTTC
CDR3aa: CAISLGQGVFYEQYF

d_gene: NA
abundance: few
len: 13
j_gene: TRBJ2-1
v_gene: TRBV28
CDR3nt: TGTGCCAGTTCGGCAGGGGATTACAATGAGCAGTTCTTC
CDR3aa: CASSAGDYNEQFF

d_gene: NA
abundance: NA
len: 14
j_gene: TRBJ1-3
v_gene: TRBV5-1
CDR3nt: TGCGCCAGCAGCTTGGCTGGTAGGGGAAACACCATATATTTT
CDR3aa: CASSLAGRGNTIYF

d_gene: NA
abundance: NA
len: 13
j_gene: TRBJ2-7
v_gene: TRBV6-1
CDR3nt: TGTGCCATCCGTCGATCTTCCTCCTACGAGCAGTACTTC
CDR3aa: CAIRRSSSYEQYF

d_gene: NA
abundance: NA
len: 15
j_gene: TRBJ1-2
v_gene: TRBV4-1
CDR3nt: TGCGCCAGCAGCCAGGCTGGGGGGGTTGAGTATGGCTACACCTTC
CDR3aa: CASSQAGGVEYGYTF

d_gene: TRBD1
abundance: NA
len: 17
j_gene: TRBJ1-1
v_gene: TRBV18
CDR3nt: TGTGCCAGCTCACCACTTAGGGAGGACAGGGGGAACACTGAAGCTTTCTTT
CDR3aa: CASSPLREDRGNTEAFF

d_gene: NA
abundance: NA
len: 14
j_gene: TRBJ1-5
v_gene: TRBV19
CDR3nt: TGTGCCAGTAGCCGGACAGTTAGCAATCAGCCCCAGCATTTT
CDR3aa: CASSRTVSNQPQHF

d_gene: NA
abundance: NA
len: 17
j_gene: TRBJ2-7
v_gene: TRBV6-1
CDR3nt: TGTGCCAGCAGTAGGGGGCCACTAGCTGGCCTGCCCTACGAGCAGTACTTC
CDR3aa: CASSRGPLAGLPYEQYF

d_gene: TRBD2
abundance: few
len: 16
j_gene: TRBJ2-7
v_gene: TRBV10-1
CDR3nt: TGCGCCAGCAGTGAGTATGAGACTAGCGGGAGATACGAGCAGTACTTC
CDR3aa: CASSEYETSGRYEQYF

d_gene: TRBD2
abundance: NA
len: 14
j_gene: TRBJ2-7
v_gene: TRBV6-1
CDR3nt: TGTGCCAGCAGACCTAGCGGGAAAGCCTACGAGCAGTACTTC
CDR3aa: CASRPSGKAYEQYF

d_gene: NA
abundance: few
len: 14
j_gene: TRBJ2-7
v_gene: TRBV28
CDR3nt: TGTGCCAGCAATACCGGACGGGGCTCCTACGAGCAGTACTTC
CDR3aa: CASNTGRGSYEQYF

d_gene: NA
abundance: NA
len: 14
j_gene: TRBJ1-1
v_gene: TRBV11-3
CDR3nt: TGTGCCAGCAGCTTAGGGTCCGGGAACACTGAAGCTTTCTTT
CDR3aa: CASSLGSGNTEAFF

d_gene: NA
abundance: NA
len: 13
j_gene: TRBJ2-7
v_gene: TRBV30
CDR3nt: TGTGCCTGGACAGGGTGGGCATCTTACGAGCAGTACTTC
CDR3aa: CAWTGWASYEQYF

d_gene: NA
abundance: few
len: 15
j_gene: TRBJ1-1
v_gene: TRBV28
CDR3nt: TGTGCCAGCAGTATGAGGCGAGACGGTAACACTGAAGCTTTCTTT
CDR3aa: CASSMRRDGNTEAFF

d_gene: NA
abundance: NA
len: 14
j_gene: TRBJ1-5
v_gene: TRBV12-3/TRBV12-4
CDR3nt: TGTGCCAGCAGTTTTGGGGGTCCGGGTCAGCCCCAGCATTTT
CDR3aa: CASSFGGPGQPQHF

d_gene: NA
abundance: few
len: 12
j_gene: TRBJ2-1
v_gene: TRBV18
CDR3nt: TGTGCCAGCTCGCCCAGGGTCGATGAGCAGTTCTTC
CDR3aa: CASSPRVDEQFF

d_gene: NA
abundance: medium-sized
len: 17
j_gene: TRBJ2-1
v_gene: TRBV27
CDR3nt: TGTGCCAGCAGTGAGTTCCAGACACTCTCTTCTACAAATGAGCAGTTCTTC
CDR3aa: CASSEFQTLSSTNEQFF

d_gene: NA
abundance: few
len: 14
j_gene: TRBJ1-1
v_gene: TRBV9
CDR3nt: TGTGCCAGCAGCGATTCACTCCCGGGTACTGAAGCTTTCTTT
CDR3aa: CASSDSLPGTEAFF

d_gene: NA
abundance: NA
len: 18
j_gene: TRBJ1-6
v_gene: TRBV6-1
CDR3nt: TGTGCCAGCAGGAACCCCGACATTTCGAGCTCCTATAATTCACCCCTCCACTTT
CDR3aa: CASRNPDISSSYNSPLHF

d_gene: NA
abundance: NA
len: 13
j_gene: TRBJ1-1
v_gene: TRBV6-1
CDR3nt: TGTGCCAGCAGGTCGACGGGAAACACTGAAGCTTTCTTT
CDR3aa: CASRSTGNTEAFF

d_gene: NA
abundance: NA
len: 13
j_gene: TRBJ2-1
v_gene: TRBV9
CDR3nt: TGTGCCAGCAGCGTAGATCGGGGGACTGAGCAGTTCTTC
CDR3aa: CASSVDRGTEQFF

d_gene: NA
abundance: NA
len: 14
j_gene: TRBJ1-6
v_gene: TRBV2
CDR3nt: TGTGCCAGCAAAGGGGGGAACTATAATTCACCCCTCCACTTT
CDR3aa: CASKGGNYNSPLHF

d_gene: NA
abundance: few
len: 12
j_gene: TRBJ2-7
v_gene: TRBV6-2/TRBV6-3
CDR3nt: TGTGCCAGCAGTTCCCCGACTCTGCAGCAGTACTTC
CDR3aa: CASSSPTLQQYF

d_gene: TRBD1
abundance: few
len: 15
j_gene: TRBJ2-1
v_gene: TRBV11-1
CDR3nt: TGTGCCAGCAGTACACAGGGGGTGTCCTACAATGAGCAGTTCTTC
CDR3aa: CASSTQGVSYNEQFF

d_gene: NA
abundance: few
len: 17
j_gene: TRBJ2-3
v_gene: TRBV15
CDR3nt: TGTGCCACCAGCAGAGGATGGAGGACCGTATACCCAGATACGCAGTATTTT
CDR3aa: CATSRGWRTVYPDTQYF

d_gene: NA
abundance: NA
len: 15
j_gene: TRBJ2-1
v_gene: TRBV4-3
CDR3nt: TGCGCCAGCAGCCAAGATTCCAGGGTAGGCAATGAGCAGTTCTTC
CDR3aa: CASSQDSRVGNEQFF

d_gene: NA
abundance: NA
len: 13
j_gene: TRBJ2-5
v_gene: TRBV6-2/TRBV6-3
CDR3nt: TGTGCCAGCAGACCCAGAGGAAGACAGACCCAGTACTTC
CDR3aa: CASRPRGRQTQYF

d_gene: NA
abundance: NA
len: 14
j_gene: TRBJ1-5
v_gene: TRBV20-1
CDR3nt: TGCAGTGCTAGGATCCACGAAGGCAATCAGCCCCAGCATTTT
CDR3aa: CSARIHEGNQPQHF

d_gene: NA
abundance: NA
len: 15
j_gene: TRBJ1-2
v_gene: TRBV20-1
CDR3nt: TGCAGTGCCCAGACAAGTTCGGAGGGAAACTATGGCTACACCTTC
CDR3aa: CSAQTSSEGNYGYTF

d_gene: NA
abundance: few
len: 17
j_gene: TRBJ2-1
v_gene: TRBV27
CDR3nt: TGTGCCAGCAGTTTATGGGCAGGAGCCTCTTCCTACAATGAGCAGTTCTTC
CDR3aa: CASSLWAGASSYNEQFF

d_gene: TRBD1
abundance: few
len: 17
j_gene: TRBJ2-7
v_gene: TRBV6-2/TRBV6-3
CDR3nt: TGTGCCAGCAGTTCCCGAGGTGGGGGACAGGAGTCCTACGAGCAGTACTTC
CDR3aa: CASSSRGGGQESYEQYF

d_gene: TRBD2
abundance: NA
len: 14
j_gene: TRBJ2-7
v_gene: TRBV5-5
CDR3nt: TGTGCCAGCAAAGTAAGCGGGGGGGCCTACGAGCAGTACTTC
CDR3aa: CASKVSGGAYEQYF

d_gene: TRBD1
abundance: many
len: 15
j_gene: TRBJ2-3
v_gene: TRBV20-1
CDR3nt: TGCAGTGCCCTACCGGGACAGGGATTTACAGATACGCAGTATTTT
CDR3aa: CSALPGQGFTDTQYF

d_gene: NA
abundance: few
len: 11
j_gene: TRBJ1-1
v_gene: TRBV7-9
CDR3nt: TGTGCCAGCAGCGGCAGTCTCTCAGCTTTCTTT
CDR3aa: CASSGSLSAFF

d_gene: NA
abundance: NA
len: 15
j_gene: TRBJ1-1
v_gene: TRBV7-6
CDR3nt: TGTGCCAGCAGCTTAGGGCAGAGGCTCAACTCTGAAGCTTTCTTT
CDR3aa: CASSLGQRLNSEAFF

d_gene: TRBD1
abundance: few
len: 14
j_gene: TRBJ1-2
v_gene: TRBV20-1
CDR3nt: TGCAGTGCTAATGGACAGGGGGCGCGCTATGGCTACACCTTC
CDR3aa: CSANGQGARYGYTF

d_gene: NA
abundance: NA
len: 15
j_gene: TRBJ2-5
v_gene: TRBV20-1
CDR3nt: TGCAGTGCTAGATCAAACAGGTCACCCGGGGAGACCCAGTACTTC
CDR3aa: CSARSNRSPGETQYF

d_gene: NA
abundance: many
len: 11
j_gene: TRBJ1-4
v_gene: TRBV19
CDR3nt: TGTGCCAGTAGAGACAACGGGGATCTGTTTTTT
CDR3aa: CASRDNGDLFF

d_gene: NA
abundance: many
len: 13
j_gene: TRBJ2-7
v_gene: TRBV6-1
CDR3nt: TGTGCCAGCAGTTCCGCGTCTAGTCCCGAGCAGTACTTC
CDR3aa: CASSSASSPEQYF

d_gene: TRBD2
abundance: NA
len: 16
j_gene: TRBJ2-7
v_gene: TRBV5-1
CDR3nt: TGCGCCAGCAGCGTGCGACTAGCGGGTTACGCTTACGAGCAGTACTTC
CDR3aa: CASSVRLAGYAYEQYF

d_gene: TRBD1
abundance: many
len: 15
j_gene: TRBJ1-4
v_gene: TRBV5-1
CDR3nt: TGCGCCAGCAGCCGAGAGGGACAGGGAGGGGAAAAACTGTTTTTT
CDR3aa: CASSREGQGGEKLFF

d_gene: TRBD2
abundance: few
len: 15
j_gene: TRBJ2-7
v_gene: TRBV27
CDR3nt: TGTGCCAGCAGTTTACGCGGGAGGGGATACTACGAGCAGTACTTC
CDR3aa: CASSLRGRGYYEQYF